The entry that follows covers one TCR beta chain sequence. This CDR3 contains 13 residues. V was clipped by 4 bases and J by 7 bases, with 11 bases between them. Germline V gene lookup returns CDR1 SGDLS and CDR2 YYNGEE. The sample is drawn from a study of blood T cell repertoires in COVID-19. At the level of the study: Samples taken during acute and convalescent COVID-19 were collected in the United States, Italy and Spain.

In the authors' workflow: Reference gene primer amplification in the assay estimated nucleated cell counts. TCRdb's table, derived via immunoSEQ multiplex PCR, lists solely in-frame clones and lacks some. V, J and clone size derive from that table, while D and trimming were established from the DNA sequence. The data show approximately 120,000 clones, 85% seen once. The clonotype originates from a man older than 75 with active or convalescent COVID-19. The V and J genes are TRBV9 and TRBJ2-2; D not resolved. Sequencing used peripheral blood. As DNA, the CDR3 is TGTGCCAGCAGCCCACAAGTTGTCGGGGAGCTGTTTTTT. Protein product: CASSPQVVGELFF.